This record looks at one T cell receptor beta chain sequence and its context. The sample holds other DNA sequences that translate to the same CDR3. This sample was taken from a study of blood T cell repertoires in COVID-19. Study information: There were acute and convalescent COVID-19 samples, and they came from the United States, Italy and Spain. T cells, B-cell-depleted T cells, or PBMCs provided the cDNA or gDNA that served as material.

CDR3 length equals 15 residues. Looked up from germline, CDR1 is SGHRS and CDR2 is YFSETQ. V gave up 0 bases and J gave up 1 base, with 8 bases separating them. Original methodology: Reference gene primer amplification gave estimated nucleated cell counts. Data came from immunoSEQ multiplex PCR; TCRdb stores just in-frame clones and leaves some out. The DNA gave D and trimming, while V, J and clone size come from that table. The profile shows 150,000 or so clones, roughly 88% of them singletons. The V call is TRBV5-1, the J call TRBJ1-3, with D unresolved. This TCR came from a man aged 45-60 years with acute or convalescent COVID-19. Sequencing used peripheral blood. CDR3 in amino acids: CASSLVAGSGNTIYF. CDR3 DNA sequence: TGCGCCAGCAGCTTGGTCGCGGGTTCTGGAAACACCATATATTTT.